These T cell receptor beta chains were read from a single sample in a study of blood T cell repertoires in COVID-19. Libraries were prepared by immunoSEQ multiplex PCR; TCRdb keeps only in-frame clonotypes and omits some of them. Of 130,000 or so clones in the sample, roughly 88% were seen once. Sequenced: peripheral blood. The receptors originated from an older woman with acute or convalescent COVID-19. The CDR3 runs from the conserved cysteine through the conserved F or W. The order of the fields is V gene, D gene, clone size, J gene, CDR3 DNA, CDR3 protein. A D gene is named only where the DNA matches it firmly. A clone size is listed for some rows: how often the clone was seen (once, few, many), or a class if it is expanded.

TRBV11-3	.	.	TRBJ2-1	TGTGCCAGCAGCTTAGGAAGCTACTACAATGAGCAGTTCTTC	CASSLGSYYNEQFF
TRBV5-1	TRBD2	once	TRBJ2-7	TGCGCCAGCAGCGACAACCCGGGACTAGCGGTAGAGCAGTACTTC	CASSDNPGLAVEQYF
TRBV5-4	.	.	TRBJ1-2	TGTGCCAGCAGCTTGTCCCTCAGTGGCTATGGCTACACCTTC	CASSLSLSGYGYTF
TRBV19	TRBD2	.	TRBJ2-3	TGTGCCAGTAGTCCCCTCAGTAGCGGGCTTAGCACAGATACGCAGTATTTT	CASSPLSSGLSTDTQYF
TRBV6-5	.	.	TRBJ2-7	TGTGCCAGCAGTTATCAGGGCCAGCAGTACTTC	CASSYQGQQYF
TRBV7-3	TRBD2	.	TRBJ2-3	TGTGCCAGCAGCCCCGGACTAGCGGGGGGCAGCCAGTCGTTGAATTTT	CASSPGLAGGSQSLNF
TRBV6-5	.	few	TRBJ1-2	TGTGCCAGCACGGGGAGGGGCTACACCTTC	CASTGRGYTF
TRBV5-6	TRBD2	.	TRBJ2-3	TGTGCCAGCAGCTCCGACGCTAGCGGGGGGCCCGACGATACGCAGTATTTT	CASSSDASGGPDDTQYF
TRBV9	.	.	TRBJ2-5	TGTGCCAGCAGCGTAGATGAGGGGGAAGAGACCCAGTACTTC	CASSVDEGEETQYF
TRBV18	TRBD1	.	TRBJ1-1	TGTGCCAGCTCACCTCCCTCGACAGGGACGGCTGAAGCTTTCTTT	CASSPPSTGTAEAFF
TRBV7-9	TRBD2	.	TRBJ2-3	TGTGCCAGCAGCGCGGCACTAGCGGGGGGTACGCAGTATTTT	CASSAALAGGTQYF
TRBV7-3	TRBD2	.	TRBJ2-1	TGTGCCAGCAGCTGGACTAGCGGGGAACGGGAGCAGTTCTTC	CASSWTSGEREQFF
TRBV2	.	few	TRBJ1-3	TGTGCCAGCAGCCCGTCGGTCACCTCTGGAAACACCATATATTTT	CASSPSVTSGNTIYF
TRBV7-2	TRBD1	once	TRBJ1-2	TGTGCCAGCAGCTTAAACAGGGGTGATGGCTACACCTTC	CASSLNRGDGYTF
TRBV25-1	.	once	TRBJ1-1	TGTGCCAGCAGTGAATGGCGGGAGGTGGACACTGAAGCTTTCTTT	CASSEWREVDTEAFF
TRBV4-2	TRBD1	.	TRBJ2-5	TGTGCCAGCAGCCAAAATACAGGGGCACTACAAGAGACCCAGTACTTC	CASSQNTGALQETQYF
TRBV7-3	.	.	TRBJ2-6	TGTGCCAGCAGCTTATCACAGGAGCTCTCTGGGGCCAACGTCCTGACTTTC	CASSLSQELSGANVLTF